This T cell receptor (beta chain) was captured in a study of T cells in Graves' hyperthyroidism and ophthalmopathy. Study background: Blood was drawn when the patient was first diagnosed and still untreated.

Together with thyroid ultrasound, orbital computed tomography, serum thyroxine and TRAb, clinical symptoms were used for diagnoses. The CDR3 extends over 12 amino acids. Germline CDR1 reads ENHRY; CDR2 reads SYGVKD. Between the trimmed V and J ends, which lost 0 bases and 7 bases, there was a span of 7 bases. Amplification of TCR beta CDR3 regions was performed using RNA transcripts as template. The TCR CDR3 first-round RT-PCR relied on the HTBI primer set. Each CDR3 protein is one row after TCRdb ran MiXCR on the multiplex PCR reads. Among around 250,000 distinct CDR3 sequences listed, roughly 14% were seen once. Study results and limitations: Ophthalmopathy was model-predicted a median roughly 6.3 months pre-onset. Ophthalmopathy and stable hyperthyroidism were separated by a 13 V-J model.

Many counts were recorded for this clonotype. The antigen remains undetermined. The source is a woman in her 40s with Graves' hyperthyroidism that later progressed to Graves' ophthalmopathy. V and J are TRBV10-3 and TRBJ2-7; TRBD1 might be the D (6 bases). Sequencing input: blood. The CDR3 nucleotides read TGTGCCATCAGTGAGTCCAGGGGAGAGCAGTACTTC. Protein product: CAISESRGEQYF.